This TCR beta chain was observed in a study of blood T cell repertoires in COVID-19. Across the study: Acute-phase and convalescent COVID-19 samples originated in the United States, Italy and Spain. PBMCs, B-cell-depleted T cells, or T cells provided the cDNA or gDNA that made up the material.

The CDR3 sequence is 12 residues long. The germline V gene encodes CDR1 LNHDA and CDR2 SQIVND (reference sequence). With 9 bases removed from V and 4 bases from J, the gap between germline ends came to 12 bases. In the original workflow: How many nucleated cells were present was estimated from reference gene primer amplification. Produced via immunoSEQ multiplex PCR; TCRdb's table is partial and in-frame only. V, J and clone size are those of that table, while D and trimming were read from the DNA. The sample holds about 73,000 clones, roughly 89% seen once. V gene TRBV19 combines with J gene TRBJ1-2, with D possibly matching TRBD1 (5 bases). Sequencing input: peripheral blood. The receptor comes from a man at least 80 years old with acute or convalescent COVID-19. For the CDR3, the DNA is TGTGCCAGCGGATTAGACAGCTATGGCTACACCTTC. This encodes CASGLDSYGYTF.